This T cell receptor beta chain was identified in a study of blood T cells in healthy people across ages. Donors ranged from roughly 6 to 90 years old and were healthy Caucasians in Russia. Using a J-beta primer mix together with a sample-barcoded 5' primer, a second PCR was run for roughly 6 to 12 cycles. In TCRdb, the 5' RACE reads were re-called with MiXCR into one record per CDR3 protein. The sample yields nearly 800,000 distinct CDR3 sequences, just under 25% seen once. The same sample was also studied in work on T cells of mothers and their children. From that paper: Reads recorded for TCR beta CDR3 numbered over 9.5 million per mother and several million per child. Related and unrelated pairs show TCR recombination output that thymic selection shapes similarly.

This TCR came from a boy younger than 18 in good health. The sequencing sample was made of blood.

CDR3 coding DNA: TGTGCCAGCAGTCGAGGACAGGCTCCCTACGAGCAGTACTTC. Its protein product is CASSRGQAPYEQYF. The chain uses TRBV12-3 or TRBV12-4 and TRBJ2-7; 7 bases are a match to TRBD1. V dropped 5 bases and J dropped 2; count of bases not matched to a gene: 6. This CDR3 region has 14 residues.